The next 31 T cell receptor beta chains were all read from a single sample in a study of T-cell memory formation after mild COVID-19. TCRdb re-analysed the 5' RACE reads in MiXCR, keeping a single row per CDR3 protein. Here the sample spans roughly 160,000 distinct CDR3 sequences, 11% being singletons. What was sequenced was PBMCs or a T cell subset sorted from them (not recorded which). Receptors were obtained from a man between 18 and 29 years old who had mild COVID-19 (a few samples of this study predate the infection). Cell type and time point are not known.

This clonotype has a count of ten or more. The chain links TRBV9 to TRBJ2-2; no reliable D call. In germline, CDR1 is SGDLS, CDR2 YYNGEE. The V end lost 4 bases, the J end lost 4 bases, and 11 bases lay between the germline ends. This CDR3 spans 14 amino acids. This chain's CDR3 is CASSLTQFTGELFF. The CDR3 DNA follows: TGTGCCAGCAGCTTGACTCAGTTCACCGGGGAGCTGTTTTTT.

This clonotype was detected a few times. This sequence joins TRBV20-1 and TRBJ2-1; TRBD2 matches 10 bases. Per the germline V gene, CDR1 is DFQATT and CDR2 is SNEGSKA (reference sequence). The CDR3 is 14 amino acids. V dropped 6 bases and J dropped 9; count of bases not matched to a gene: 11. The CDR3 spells CSASAGGRLSEQFF. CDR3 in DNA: TGCAGTGCGTCAGCGGGGGGGCGTCTGAGTGAGCAGTTCTTC.

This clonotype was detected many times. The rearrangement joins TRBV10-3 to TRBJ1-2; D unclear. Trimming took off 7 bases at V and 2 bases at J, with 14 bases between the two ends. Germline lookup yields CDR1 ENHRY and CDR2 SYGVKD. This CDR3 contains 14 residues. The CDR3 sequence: CAINPDGSNYGYTF. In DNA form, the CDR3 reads TGTGCCATCAACCCCGACGGATCCAACTATGGCTACACCTTC.

The CDR3 DNA reads as TGTGCCAGCAGCCGAACGCGCTCCGATACGGAGACCCAGTACTTC. Residues: CASSRTRSDTETQYF. This chain links TRBV6-1 with TRBJ2-5, with no clear D. Trimming pared 6 bases from V and 5 bases from J, leaving 19 bases between. Germline V gene lookup returns CDR1 MNHNS and CDR2 SASEGT. This CDR3 is 15 amino acids long.

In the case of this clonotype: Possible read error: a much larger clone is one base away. CDR3 amino acids: CASSKDYTSGFTDTQYF. DNA for the CDR3: TGCGCCAGCAGCAAAGATTACACTAGCGGGTTCACAGATACGCAGTATTTT. This sequence joins TRBV4-1 and TRBJ2-3, with 9 nucleotides matching TRBD2. Germline loops: CDR1 MGHRA, CDR2 YSYEKL. The CDR3 runs to 17 residues.

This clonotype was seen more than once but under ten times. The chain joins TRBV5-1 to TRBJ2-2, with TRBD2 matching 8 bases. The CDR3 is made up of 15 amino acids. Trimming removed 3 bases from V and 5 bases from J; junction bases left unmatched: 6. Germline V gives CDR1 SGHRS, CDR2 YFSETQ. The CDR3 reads CASSSSGGQTGELFF. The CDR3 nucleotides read TGCGCCAGCAGCTCAAGCGGGGGCCAAACCGGGGAGCTGTTTTTT.

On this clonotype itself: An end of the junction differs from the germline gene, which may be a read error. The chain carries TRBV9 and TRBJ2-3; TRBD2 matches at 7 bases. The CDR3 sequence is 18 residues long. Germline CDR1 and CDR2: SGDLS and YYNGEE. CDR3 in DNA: TGTGCCAGCATCGTAGCTACGGCTAGCGGTACTTTCACAGATACGCAGTATTTT. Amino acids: CASIVATASGTFTDTQYF.

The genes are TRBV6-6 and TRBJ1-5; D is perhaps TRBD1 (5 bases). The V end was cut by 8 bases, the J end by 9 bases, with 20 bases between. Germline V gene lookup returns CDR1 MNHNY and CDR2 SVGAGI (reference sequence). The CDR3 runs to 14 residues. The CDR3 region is CASSGSGLPWPQHF. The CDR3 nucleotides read TGTGCCAGCTCCGGGTCAGGGCTACCTTGGCCCCAGCATTTT.

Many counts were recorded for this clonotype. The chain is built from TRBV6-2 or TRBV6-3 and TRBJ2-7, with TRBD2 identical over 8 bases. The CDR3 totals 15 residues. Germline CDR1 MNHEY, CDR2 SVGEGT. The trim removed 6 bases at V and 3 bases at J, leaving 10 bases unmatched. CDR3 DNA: TGTGCCAGCAGCCCCCTAAGCGGGGGTGTCTACGAGCAGTACGTC. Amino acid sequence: CASSPLSGGVYEQYV.

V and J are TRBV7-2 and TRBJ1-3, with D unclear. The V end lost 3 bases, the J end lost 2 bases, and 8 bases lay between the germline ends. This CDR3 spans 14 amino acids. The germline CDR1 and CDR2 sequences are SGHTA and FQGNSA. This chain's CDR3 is CASSFPYPGNTIYF. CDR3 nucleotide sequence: TGTGCCAGCAGCTTTCCCTACCCTGGAAACACCATATATTTT.

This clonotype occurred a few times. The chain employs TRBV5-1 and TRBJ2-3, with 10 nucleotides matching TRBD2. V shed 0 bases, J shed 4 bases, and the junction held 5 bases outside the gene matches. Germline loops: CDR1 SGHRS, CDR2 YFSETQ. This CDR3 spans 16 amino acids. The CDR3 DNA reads TGCGCCAGCAGCTTGGAACGGGGACTAGCGCCAGATACGCAGTATTTT. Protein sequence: CASSLERGLAPDTQYF.

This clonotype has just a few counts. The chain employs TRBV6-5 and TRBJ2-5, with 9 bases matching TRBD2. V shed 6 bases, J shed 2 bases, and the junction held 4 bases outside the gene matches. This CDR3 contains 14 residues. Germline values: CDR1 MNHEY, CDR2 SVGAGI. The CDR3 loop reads CASSRLAAQETQYF. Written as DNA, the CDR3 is TGTGCCAGCAGCAGACTAGCGGCACAAGAGACCCAGTACTTC.

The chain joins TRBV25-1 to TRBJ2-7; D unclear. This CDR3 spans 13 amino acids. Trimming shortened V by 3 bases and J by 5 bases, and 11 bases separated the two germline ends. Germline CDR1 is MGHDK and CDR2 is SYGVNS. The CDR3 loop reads CASSDSGRDEQYF. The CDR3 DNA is TGTGCCAGCAGTGATTCCGGTAGAGACGAGCAGTACTTC.

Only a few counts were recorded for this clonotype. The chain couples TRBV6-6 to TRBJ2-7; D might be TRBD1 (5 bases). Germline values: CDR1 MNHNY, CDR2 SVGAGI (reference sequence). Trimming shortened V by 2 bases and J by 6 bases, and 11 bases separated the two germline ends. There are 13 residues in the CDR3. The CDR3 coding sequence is TGTGCCAGCAGTTACATGCAGGGCGGCGAGCAGTACGTC. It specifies CASSYMQGGEQYV.

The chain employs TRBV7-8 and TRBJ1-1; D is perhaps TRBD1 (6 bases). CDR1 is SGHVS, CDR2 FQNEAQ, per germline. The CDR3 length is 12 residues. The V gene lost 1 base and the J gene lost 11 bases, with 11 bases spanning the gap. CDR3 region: CASSLVRGAAFF. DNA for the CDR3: TGTGCCAGCAGCTTAGTTCGGGGGGCGGCTTTCTTT.

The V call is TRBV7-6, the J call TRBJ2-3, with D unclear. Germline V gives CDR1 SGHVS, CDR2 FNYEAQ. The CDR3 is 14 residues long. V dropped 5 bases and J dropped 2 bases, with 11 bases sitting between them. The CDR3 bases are TGTGCCAGCAGCCTGGACGTCAACACAGATACGCAGTATTTT. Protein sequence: CASSLDVNTDTQYF.

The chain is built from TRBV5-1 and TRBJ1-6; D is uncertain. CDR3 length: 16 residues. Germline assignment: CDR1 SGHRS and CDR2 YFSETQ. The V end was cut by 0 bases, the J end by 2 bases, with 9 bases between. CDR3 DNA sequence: TGCGCCAGCAGCTTGGAAGCCCAGACCTATAATTCACCCCTCCACTTT. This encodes CASSLEAQTYNSPLHF.

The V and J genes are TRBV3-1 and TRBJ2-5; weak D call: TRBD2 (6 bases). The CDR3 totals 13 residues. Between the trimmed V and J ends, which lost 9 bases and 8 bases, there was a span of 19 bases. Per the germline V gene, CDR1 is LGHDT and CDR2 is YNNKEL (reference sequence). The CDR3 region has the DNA TGTGCCAGTAGACTAGGCGGCGTGGATACCCAGTACTTC. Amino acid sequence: CASRLGGVDTQYF.

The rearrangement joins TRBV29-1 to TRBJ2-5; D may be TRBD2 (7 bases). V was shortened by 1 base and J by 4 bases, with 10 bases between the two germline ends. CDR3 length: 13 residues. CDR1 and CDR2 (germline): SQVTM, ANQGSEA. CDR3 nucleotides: TGCAGCGTTGAAGGCGGGGGCGGAGAGACCCAGTACTTC. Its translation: CSVEGGGGETQYF.

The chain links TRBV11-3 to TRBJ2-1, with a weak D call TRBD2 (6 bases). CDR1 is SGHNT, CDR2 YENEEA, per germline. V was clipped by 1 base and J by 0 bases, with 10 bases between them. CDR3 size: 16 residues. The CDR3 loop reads CASSLGQAGSYNEQFF. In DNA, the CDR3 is TGTGCCAGCAGCTTAGGACAAGCGGGCTCCTACAATGAGCAGTTCTTC.

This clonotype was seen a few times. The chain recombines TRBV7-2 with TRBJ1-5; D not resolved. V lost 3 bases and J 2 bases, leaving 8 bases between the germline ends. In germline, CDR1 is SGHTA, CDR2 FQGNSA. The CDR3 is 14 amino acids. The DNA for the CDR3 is TGTGCCAGCAGCTTGCGGAGGGGCAATCAGCCCCAGCATTTT. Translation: CASSLRRGNQPQHF.

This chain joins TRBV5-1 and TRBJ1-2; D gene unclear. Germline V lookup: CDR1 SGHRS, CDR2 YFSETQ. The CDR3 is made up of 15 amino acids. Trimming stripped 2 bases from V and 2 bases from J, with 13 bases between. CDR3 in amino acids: CASSFGEGMNYGYTF. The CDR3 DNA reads TGCGCCAGCAGCTTCGGAGAAGGGATGAACTATGGCTACACCTTC. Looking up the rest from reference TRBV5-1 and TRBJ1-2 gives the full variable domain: KAGVTQTPRYLIKTRGQQVTLSCSPISGHRSVSWYQQTPGQGLQFLFEYFSETQRNKGNFPGRFSGRQFSNSRSEMNVSTLELGDSALYLCASSFGEGMNYGYTFGSGTRLTVV.

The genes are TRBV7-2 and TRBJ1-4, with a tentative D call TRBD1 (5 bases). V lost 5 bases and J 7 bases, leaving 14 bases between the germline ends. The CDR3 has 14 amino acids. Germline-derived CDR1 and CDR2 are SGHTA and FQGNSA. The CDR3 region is CASSPGRASEKLFF. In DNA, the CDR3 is TGTGCCAGCAGCCCAGGGAGAGCAAGTGAAAAACTGTTTTTT.

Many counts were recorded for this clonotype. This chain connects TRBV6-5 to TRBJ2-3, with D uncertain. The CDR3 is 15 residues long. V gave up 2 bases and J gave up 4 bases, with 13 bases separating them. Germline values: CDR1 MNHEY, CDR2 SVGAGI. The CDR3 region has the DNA TGTGCCAGCAGTTACGGAGCGAATGGGGCAGATACGCAGTATTTT. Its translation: CASSYGANGADTQYF.

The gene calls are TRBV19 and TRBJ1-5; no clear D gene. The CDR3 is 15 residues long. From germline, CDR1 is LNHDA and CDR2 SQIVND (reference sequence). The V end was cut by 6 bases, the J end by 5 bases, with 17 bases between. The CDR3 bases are TGTGCCAGTAGCCCCCGGGAGGGTCCCTATCAGCCCCAGCATTTT. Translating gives CASSPREGPYQPQHF.

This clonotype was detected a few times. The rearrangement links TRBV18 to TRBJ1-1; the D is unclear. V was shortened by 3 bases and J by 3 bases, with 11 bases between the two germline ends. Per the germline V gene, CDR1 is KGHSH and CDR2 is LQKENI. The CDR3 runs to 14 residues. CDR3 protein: CASSPSLADTEAFF. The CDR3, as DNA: TGTGCCAGCTCACCGAGCCTGGCGGACACTGAAGCTTTCTTT.

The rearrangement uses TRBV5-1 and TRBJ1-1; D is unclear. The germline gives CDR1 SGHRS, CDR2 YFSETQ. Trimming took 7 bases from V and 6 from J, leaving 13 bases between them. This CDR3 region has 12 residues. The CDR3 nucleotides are TGCGCCAGCCGGCTCGAGGGCGCTGAAGCTTTCTTT. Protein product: CASRLEGAEAFF.

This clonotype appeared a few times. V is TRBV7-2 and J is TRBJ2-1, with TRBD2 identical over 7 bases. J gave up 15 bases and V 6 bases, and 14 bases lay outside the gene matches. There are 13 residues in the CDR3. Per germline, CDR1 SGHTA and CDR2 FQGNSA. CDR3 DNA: TGTGCCAGCAGAGTAGCCGGGACTACTGAATGGTTCTTC. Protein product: CASRVAGTTEWFF.

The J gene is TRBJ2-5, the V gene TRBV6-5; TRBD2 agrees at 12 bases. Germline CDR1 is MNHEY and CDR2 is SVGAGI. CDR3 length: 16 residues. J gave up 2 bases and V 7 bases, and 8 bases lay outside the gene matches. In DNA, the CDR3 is TGTGCCAGCAAAATTCGACTAGCGGGGGATCAAGAGACCCAGTACTTC. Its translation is CASKIRLAGDQETQYF.

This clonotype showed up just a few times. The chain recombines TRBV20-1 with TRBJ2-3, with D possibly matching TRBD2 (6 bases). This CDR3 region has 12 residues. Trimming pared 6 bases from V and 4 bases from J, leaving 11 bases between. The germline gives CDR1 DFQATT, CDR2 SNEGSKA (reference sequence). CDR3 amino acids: CSAGTFSDTQYF. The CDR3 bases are TGCAGTGCGGGGACTTTCTCAGATACGCAGTATTTT.

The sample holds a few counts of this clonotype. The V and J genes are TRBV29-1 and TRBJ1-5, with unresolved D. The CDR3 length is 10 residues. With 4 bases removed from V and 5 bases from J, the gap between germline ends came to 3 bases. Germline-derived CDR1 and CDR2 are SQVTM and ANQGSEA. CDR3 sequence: CSVGHQPQHF. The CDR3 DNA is TGCAGCGTTGGCCATCAGCCCCAGCATTTT.